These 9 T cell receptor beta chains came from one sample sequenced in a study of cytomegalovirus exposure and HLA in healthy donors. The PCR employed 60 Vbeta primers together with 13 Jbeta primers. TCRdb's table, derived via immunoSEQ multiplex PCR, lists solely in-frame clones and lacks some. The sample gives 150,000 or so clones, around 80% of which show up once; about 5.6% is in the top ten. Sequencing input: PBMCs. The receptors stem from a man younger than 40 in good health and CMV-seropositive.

CDR3 amino acids: CASSSFSGGALSVAKNIQYF. CDR3 bases: TGTGCCAGCAGCTCGTTTAGCGGGGGGGCCTTGAGTGTAGCCAAAAACATTCAGTACTTC. The chain employs TRBV9 and TRBJ2-4; 11 nucleotides match TRBD2. Germline V gives CDR1 SGDLS, CDR2 YYNGEE. The ends lost 4 bases at V and 0 bases at J; junction bases unmatched: 15. The CDR3 is 20 residues long. The whole variable domain, remainder taken from reference TRBV9 and TRBJ2-4, is DSGVTQTPKHLITATGQRVTLRCSPRSGDLSVYWYQQSLDQGLQFLIQYYNGEERAKGNILERFSAQQFPDLHSELNLSSLELGDSALYFCASSSFSGGALSVAKNIQYFGAGTRLSVL.

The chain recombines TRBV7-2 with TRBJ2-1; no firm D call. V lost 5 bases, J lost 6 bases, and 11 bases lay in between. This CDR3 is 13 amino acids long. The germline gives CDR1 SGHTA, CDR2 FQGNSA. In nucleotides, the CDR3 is TGTGCCAGCAGCGTTGACACGACCAATGAGCAGTTCTTC. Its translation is CASSVDTTNEQFF.

CDR3 residues: CASRKKQGVTLRGTEAFF. In DNA, the CDR3 is TGTGCCAGCAGGAAGAAACAGGGGGTTACATTGAGGGGCACTGAAGCTTTCTTT. The chain combines TRBV7-7 with TRBJ1-1; 8 bases align to TRBD1. The germline V gene encodes CDR1 SSHAT and CDR2 FNYEAQ (reference sequence). V shed 6 bases and J 4 bases; nucleotides not matched to a gene: 19. The CDR3 spans 18 residues.

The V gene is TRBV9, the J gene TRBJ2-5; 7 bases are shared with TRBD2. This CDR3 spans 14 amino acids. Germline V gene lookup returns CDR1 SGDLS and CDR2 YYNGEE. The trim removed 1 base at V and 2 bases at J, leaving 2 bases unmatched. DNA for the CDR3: TGTGCCAGCAGCGTACTAGCGGCACAAGAGACCCAGTACTTC. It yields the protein CASSVLAAQETQYF.

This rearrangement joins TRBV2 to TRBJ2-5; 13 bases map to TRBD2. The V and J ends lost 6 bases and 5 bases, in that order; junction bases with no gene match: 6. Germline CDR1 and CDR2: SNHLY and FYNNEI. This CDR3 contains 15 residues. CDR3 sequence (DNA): TGTGCCAGCAGCCTCGGACTAGCGGGAGTGGAGACCCAGTACTTC. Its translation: CASSLGLAGVETQYF.

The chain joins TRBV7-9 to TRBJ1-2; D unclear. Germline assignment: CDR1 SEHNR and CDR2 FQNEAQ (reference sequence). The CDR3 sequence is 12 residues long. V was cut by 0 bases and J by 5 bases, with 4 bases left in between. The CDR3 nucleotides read TGTGCCAGCAGCTTAGCCGTATATGGCTACACCTTC. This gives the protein CASSLAVYGYTF. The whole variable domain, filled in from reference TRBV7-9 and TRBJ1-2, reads DTGVSQNPRHKITKRGQNVTFRCDPISEHNRLYWYRQTLGQGPEFLTYFQNEAQLEKSRLLSDRFSAERPKGSFSTLEIQRTEQGDSAMYLCASSLAVYGYTFGSGTRLTVV.

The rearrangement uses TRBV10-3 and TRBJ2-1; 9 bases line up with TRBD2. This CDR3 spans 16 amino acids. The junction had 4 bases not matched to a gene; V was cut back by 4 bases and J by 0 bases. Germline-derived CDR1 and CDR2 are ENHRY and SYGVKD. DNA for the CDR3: TGTGCCATCAGTGTCCATAGCGGGAGCTCCTACAATGAGCAGTTCTTC. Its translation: CAISVHSGSSYNEQFF.

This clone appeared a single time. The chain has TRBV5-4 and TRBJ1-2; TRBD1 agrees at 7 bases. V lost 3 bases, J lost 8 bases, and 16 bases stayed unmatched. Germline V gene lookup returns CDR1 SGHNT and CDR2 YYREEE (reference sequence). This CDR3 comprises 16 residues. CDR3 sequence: CASSWEEGARGEGYTF. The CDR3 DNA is TGTGCCAGCAGCTGGGAGGAGGGGGCACGTGGGGAAGGCTACACCTTC.

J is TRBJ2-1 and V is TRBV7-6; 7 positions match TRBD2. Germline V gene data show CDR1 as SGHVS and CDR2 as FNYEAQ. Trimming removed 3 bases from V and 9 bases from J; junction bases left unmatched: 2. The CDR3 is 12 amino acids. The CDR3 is CASSFSGFEQFF. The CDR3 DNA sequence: TGTGCCAGCAGCTTTAGCGGGTTTGAGCAGTTCTTC.